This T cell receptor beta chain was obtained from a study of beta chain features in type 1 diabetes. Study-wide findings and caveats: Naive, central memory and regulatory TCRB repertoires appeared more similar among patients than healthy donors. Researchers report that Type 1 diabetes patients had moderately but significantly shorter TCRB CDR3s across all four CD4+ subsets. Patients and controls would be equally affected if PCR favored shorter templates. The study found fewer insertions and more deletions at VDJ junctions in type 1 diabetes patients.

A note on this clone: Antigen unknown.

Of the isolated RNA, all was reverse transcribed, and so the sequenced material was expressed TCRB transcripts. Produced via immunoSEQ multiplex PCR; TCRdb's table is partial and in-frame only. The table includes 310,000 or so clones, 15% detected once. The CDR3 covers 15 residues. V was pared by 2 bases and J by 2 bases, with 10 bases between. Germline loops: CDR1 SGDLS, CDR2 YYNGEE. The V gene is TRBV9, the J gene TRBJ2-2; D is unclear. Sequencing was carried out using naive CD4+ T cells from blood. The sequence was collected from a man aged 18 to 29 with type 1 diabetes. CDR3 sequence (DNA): TGTGCCAGCAGCGTCGGTACGCCTAACACCGGGGAGCTGTTTTTT. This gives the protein CASSVGTPNTGELFF.